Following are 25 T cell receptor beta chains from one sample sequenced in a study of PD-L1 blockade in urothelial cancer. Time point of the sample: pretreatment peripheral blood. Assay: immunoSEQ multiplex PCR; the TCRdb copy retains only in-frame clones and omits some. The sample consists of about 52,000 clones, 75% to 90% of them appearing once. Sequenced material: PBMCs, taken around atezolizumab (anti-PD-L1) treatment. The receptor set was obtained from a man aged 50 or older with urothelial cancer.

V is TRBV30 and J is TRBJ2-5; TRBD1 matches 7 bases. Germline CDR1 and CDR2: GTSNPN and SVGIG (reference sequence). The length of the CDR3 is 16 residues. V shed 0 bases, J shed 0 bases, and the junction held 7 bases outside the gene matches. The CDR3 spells CAWSVKGRGYQETQYF. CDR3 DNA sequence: TGTGCCTGGAGTGTAAAGGGCAGGGGGTACCAAGAGACCCAGTACTTC.

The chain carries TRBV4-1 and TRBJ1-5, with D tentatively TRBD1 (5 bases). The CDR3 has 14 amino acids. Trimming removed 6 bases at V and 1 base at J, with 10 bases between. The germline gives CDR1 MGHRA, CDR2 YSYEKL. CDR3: CASSGRESNQPQHF. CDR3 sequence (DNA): TGCGCCAGCAGTGGCAGGGAAAGCAATCAGCCCCAGCATTTT.

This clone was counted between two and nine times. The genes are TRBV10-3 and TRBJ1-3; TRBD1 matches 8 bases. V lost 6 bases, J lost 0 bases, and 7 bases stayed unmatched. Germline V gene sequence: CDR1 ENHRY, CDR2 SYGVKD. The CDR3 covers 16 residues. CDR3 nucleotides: TGTGCCATCAGGGGGGACAGGACCATCTCTGGAAACACCATATATTTT. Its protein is CAIRGDRTISGNTIYF.

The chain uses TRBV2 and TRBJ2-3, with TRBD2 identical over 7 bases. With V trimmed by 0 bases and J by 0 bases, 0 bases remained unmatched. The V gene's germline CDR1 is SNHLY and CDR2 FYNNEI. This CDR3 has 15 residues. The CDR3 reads CASSEASGSTDTQYF. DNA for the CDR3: TGTGCCAGCAGTGAAGCTAGCGGGAGCACAGATACGCAGTATTTT.

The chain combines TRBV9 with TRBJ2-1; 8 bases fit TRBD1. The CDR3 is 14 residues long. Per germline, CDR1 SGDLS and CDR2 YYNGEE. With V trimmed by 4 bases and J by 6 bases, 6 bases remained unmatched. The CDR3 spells CASSPGDRPNEQFF. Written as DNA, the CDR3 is TGTGCCAGCAGCCCCGGGGACAGGCCCAATGAGCAGTTCTTC.

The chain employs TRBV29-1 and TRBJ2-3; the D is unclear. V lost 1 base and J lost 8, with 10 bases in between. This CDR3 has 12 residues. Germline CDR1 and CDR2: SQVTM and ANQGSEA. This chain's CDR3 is CSVEGGSVTQYF. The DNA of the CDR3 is TGCAGCGTTGAAGGCGGTTCAGTTACGCAGTATTTT.

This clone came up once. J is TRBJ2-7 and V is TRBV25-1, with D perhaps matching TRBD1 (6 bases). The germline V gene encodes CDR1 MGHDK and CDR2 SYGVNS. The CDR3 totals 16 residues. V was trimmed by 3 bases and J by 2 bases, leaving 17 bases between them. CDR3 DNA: TGTGCCAGCAGTGATTTTTCGACAGGCAGAGCCTACGAGCAGTACTTC. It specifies CASSDFSTGRAYEQYF.

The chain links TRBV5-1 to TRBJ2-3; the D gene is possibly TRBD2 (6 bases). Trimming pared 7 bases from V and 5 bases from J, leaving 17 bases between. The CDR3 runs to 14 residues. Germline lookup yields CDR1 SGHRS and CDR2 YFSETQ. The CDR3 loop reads CASRGGALLDTQYF. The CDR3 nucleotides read TGCGCCAGCCGGGGCGGGGCTCTCCTAGATACGCAGTATTTT.

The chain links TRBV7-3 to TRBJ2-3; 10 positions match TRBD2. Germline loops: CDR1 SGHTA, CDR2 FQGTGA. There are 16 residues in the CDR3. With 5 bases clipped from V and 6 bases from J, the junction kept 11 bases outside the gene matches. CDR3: CASSPRSSGGGDTQYF. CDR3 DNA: TGTGCCAGCAGCCCTCGGTCTAGCGGGGGAGGGGATACGCAGTATTTT.

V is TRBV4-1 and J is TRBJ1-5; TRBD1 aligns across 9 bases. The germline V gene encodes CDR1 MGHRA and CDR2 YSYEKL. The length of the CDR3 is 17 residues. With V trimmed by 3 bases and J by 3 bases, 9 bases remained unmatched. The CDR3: CASSQGQGSTSNQPQHF. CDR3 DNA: TGCGCCAGCAGCCAGGGACAGGGATCTACTTCCAATCAGCCCCAGCATTTT.

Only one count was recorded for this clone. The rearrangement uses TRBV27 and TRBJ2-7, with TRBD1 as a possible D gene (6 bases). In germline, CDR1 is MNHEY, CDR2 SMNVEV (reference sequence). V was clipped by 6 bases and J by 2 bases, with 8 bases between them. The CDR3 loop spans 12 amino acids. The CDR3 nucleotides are TGTGCCAGCAGGGACAGTACCTACGAGCAGTACTTC. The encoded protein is CASRDSTYEQYF.

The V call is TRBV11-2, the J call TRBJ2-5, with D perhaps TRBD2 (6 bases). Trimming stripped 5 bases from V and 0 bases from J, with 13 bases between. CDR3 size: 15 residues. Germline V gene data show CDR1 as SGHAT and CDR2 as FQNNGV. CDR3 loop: CASSPTAGNQETQYF. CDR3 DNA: TGTGCCAGCAGCCCCACCGCGGGGAACCAAGAGACCCAGTACTTC.

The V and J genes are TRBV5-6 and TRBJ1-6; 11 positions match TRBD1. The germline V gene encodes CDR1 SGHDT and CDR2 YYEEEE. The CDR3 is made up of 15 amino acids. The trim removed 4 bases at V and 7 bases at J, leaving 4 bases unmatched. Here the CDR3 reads CASSPGTGGNSPLHF. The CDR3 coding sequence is TGTGCCAGCAGCCCCGGGACAGGGGGAAATTCACCCCTCCACTTT.

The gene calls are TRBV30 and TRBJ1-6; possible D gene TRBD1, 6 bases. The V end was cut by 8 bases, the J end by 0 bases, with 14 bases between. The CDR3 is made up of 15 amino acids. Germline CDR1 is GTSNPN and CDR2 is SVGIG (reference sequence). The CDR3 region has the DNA TGTGCCCGGAAAACGGACAGCTCCTATAATTCACCCCTCCACTTT. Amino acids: CARKTDSSYNSPLHF.

The CDR3 DNA reads TGCAGCGTTGAAGTTGGACAGGGGGTTACTGAAGCTTTCTTT. Encoded protein: CSVEVGQGVTEAFF. This chain connects TRBV29-1 to TRBJ1-1, with TRBD1 matching over 10 bases. The junction had 4 bases not matched to a gene; V was cut back by 1 base and J by 5 bases. CDR3 size: 14 residues. Germline CDR1 and CDR2: SQVTM and ANQGSEA.

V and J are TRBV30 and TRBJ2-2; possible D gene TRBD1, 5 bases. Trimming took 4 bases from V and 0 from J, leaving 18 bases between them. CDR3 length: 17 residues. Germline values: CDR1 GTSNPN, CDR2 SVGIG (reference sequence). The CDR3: CAWIKGYSLANTGELFF. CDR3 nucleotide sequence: TGTGCCTGGATCAAGGGGTACAGTTTGGCGAACACCGGGGAGCTGTTTTTT.

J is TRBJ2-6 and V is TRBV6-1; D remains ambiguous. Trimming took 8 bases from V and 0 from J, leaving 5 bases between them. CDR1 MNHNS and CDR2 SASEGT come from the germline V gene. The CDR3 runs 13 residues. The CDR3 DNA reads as TGTGCCAGCCAGGTCTCTGGGGCCAACGTCCTGACTTTC. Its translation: CASQVSGANVLTF.

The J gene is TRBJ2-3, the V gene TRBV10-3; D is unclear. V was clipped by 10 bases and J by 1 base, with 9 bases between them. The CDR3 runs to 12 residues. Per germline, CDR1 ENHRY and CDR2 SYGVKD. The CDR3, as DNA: TGTGCCACCCGACTCGGCACAGATACGCAGTATTTT. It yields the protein CATRLGTDTQYF.

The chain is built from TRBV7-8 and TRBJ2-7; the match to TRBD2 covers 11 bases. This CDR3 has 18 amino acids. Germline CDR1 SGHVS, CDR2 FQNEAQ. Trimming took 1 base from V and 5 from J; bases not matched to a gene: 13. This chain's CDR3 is CASSLVQGGASGRNEQYF. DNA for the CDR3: TGTGCCAGCAGCTTAGTTCAAGGTGGGGCTAGCGGGAGGAACGAGCAGTACTTC.

CDR3 residues: CAIRTAGTSYNEQFF. CDR3 DNA: TGTGCCATCAGGACAGCCGGGACTAGCTACAATGAGCAGTTCTTC. This chain joins TRBV10-3 and TRBJ2-1, with 8 bases aligning to TRBD2. Germline lookup yields CDR1 ENHRY and CDR2 SYGVKD. Trimming removed 6 bases from V and 3 bases from J; junction bases left unmatched: 7. The CDR3 contains 15 residues.

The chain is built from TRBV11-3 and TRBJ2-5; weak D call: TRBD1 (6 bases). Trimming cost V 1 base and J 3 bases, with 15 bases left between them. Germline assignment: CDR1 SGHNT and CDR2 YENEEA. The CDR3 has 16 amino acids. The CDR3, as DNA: TGTGCCAGCAGCTTAGGGGCAGGGGCCTCAAAAGAGACCCAGTACTTC. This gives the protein CASSLGAGASKETQYF.

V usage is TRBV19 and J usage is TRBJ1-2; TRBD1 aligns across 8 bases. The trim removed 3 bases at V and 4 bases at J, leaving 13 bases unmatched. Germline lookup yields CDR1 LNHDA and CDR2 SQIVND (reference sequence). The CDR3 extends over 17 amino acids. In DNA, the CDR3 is TGTGCCAGTAGTATTGGACAGGGAACTATCCAGGCCTATGGCTACACCTTC. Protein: CASSIGQGTIQAYGYTF.

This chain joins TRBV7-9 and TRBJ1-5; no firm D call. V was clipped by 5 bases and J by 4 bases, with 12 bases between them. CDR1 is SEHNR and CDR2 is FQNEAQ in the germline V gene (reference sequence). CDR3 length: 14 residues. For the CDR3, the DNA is TGTGCCAGCAGCCCACTTGGGCCAAATCAGCCCCAGCATTTT. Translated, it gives CASSPLGPNQPQHF.

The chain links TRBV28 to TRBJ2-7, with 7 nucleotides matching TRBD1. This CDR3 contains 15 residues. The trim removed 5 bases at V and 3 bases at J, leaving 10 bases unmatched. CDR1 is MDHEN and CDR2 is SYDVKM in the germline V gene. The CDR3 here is CASSAPSGQYYEQYF. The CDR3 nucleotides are TGTGCCAGCAGTGCCCCCTCGGGACAGTACTACGAGCAGTACTTC.

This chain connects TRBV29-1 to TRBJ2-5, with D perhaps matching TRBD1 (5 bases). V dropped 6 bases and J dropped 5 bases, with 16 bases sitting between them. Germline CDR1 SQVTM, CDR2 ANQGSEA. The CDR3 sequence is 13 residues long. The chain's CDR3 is CSVALPGPETQYF. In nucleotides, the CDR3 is TGCAGCGTGGCCCTACCAGGGCCCGAGACCCAGTACTTC.